This T cell receptor (beta chain) was captured in a study of cytomegalovirus exposure and HLA in healthy donors. Study-wide results and caveats: DRB1 had the most TCR associations and HLA-C the fewest, a later analysis found, with rates varying by HLA locus.

This clone was observed a handful of times. Its matching antigen is unknown. Use of 60 Vbeta and 13 Jbeta primers characterized the PCR. The method was immunoSEQ multiplex PCR; TCRdb's version includes in-frame clones alone and lacks a portion of them. Of fewer than 200,000 clones listed, roughly 74% are singletons. The V gene lost 4 bases and the J gene lost 5 bases, with 16 bases spanning the gap. This CDR3 is 15 amino acids long. Germline-derived CDR1 and CDR2 are SGDLS and YYNGEE. The specimen was PBMCs. The chain employs TRBV9 and TRBJ1-5; maybe TRBD1 (6 bases). The sequence was collected from a female donor in good health and CMV-seronegative. The CDR3 loop is CASSQGGGGDQPQHF. CDR3 DNA: TGTGCCAGCAGCCAAGGGGGGGGCGGGGATCAGCCCCAGCATTTT.